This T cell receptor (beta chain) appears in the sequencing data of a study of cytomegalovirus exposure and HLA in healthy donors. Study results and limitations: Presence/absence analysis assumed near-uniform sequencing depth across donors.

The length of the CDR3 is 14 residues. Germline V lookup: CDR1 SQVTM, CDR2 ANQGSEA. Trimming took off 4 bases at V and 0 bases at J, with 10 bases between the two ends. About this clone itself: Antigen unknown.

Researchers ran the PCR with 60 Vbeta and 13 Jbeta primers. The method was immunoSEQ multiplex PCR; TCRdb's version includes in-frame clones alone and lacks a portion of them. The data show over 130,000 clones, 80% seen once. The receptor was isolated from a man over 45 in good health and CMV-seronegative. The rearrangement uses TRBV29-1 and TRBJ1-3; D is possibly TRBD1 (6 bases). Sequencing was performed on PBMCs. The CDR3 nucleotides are TGCAGCGTTGGGATACAGGGCTCTGGAAACACCATATATTTT. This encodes CSVGIQGSGNTIYF. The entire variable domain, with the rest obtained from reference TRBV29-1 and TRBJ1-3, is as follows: SAVISQKPSRDICQRGTSLTIQCQVDSQVTMMFWYRQQPGQSLTLIATANQGSEATYESGFVIDKFPISRPNLTFSTLTVSNMSPEDSSIYLCSVGIQGSGNTIYFGEGSWLTVV.